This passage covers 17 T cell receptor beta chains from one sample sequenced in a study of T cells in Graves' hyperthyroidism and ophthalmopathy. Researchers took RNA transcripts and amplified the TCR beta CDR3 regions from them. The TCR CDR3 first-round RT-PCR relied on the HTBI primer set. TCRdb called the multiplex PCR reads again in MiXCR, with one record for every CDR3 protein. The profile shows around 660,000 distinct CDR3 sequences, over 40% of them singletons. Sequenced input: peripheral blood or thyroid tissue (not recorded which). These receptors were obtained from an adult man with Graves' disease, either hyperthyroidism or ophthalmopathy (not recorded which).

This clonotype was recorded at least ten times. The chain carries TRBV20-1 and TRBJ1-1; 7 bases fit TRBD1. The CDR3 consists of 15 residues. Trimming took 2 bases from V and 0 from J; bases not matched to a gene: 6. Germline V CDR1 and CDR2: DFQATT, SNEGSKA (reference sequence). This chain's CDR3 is CSARREGQLNTEAFF. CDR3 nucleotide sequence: TGCAGTGCTAGACGAGAGGGACAGTTGAACACTGAAGCTTTCTTT.

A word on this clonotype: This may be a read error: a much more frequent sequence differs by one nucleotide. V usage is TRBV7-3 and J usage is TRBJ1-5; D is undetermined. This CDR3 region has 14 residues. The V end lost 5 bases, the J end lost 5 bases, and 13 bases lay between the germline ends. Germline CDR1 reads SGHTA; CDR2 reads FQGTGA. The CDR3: CASSPLREDQPQHF. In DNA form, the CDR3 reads TGTGCCAGCAGCCCCTTACGGGAGGATCAGCCCCAGCATTTT.

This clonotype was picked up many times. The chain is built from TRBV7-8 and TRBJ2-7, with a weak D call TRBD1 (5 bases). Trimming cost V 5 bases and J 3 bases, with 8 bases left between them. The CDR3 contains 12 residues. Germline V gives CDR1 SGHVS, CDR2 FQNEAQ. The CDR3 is CASSPDIYEQYF. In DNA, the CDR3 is TGTGCCAGCAGCCCGGACATCTACGAGCAGTACTTC.

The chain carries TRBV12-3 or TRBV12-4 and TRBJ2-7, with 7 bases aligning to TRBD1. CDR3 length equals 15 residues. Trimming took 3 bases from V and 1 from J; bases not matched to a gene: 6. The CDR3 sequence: CASSFYRGGSYEQYF. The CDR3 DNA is TGTGCCAGCAGTTTCTACAGGGGTGGTTCCTACGAGCAGTACTTC.

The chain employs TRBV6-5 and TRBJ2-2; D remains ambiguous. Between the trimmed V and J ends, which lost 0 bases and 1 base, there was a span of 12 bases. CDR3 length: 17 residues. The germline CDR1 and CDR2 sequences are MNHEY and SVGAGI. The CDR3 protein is CASSYSEGQRNTGELFF. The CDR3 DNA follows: TGTGCCAGCAGTTACTCCGAAGGGCAGCGGAACACCGGGGAGCTGTTTTTT.

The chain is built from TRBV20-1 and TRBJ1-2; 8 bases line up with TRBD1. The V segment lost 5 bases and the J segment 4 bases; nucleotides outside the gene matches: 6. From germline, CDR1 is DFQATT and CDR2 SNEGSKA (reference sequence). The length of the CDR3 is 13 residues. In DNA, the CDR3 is TGCAGTGCTCTCTCAGGGGGCACCTATGGCTACACCTTC. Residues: CSALSGGTYGYTF.

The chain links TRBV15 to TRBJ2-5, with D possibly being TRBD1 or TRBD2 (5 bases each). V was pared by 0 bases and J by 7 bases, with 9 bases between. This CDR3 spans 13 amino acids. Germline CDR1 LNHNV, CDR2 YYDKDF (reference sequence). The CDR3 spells CATSREPGPTQYF. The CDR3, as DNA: TGTGCCACCAGCAGAGAACCGGGGCCGACCCAGTACTTC.

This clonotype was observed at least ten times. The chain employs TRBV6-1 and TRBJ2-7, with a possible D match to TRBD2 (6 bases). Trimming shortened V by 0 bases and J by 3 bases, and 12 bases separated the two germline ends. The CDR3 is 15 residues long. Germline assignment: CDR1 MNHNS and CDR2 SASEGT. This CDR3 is CASSEAAGGLYEQYF. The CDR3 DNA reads TGTGCCAGCAGTGAAGCAGCGGGCGGTCTCTACGAGCAGTACTTC.

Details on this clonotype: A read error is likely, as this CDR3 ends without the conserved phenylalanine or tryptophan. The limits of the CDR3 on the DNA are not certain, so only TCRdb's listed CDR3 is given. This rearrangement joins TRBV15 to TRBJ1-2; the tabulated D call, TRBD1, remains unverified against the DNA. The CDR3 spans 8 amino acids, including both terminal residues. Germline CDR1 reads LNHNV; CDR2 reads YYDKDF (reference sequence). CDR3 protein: CATRGGQG.

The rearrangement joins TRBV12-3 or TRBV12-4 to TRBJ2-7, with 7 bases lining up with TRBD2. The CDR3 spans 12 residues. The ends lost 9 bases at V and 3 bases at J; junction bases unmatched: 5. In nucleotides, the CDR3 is TGTGCCAGTCGGCGGGGGTTCTACGAGCAGTACTTC. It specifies CASRRGFYEQYF.

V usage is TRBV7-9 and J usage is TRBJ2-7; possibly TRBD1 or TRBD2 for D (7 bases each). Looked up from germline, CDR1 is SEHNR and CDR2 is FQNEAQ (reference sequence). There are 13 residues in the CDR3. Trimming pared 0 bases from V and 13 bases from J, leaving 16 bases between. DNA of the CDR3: TGTGCCAGCAGCTTAGCGCGGGGGACAGAGAATTACTTC. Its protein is CASSLARGTENYF.

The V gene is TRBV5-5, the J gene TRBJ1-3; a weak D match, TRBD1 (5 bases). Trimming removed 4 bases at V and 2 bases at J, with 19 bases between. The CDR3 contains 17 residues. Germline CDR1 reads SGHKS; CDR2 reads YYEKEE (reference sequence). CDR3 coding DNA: TGTGCCAGCAGCCAACCAAAGGGGCAGAGAACTGGAAACACCATATATTTT. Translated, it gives CASSQPKGQRTGNTIYF. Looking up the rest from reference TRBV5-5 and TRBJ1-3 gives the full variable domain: DAGVTQSPTHLIKTRGQQVTLRCSPISGHKSVSWYQQVLGQGPQFIFQYYEKEERGRGNFPDRFSARQFPNYSSELNVNALLLGDSALYLCASSQPKGQRTGNTIYFGEGSWLTVV.

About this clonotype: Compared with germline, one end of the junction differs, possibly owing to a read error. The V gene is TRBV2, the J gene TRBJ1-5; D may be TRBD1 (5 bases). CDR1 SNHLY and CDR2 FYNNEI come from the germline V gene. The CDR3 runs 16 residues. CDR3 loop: CASSEGGTAGRQAQHF. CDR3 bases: TGTGCCAGCAGTGAAGGTGGCACAGCAGGGCGTCAGGCCCAGCATTTT.

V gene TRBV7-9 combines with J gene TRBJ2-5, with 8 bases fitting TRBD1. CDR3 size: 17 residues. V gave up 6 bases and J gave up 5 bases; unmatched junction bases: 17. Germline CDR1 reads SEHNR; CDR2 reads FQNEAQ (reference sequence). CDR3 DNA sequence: TGTGCCAGCAGTTACCCCCGACAGGGGATGGGTCAGGAGACCCAGTACTTC. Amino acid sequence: CASSYPRQGMGQETQYF.

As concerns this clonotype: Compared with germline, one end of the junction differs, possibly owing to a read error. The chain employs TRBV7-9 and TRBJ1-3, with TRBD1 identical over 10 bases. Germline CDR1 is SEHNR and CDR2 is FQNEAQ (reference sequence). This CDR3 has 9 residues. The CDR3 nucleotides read TGTGCCAGCAGGACGGGACAGGGGTTT. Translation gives CASRTGQGF.

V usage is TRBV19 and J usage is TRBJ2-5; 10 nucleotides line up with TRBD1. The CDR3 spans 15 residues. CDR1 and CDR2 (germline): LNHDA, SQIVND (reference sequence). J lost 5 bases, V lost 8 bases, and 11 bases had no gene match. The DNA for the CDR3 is TGTGCCAGTGCCGATAGACAGGGGGCTTGGGAGACCCAGTACTTC. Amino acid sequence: CASADRQGAWETQYF.

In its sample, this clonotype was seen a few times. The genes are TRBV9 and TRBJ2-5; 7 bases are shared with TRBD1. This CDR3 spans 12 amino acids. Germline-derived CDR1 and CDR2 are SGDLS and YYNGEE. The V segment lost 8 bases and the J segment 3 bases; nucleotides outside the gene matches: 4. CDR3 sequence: CASQQGKETQYF. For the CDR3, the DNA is TGTGCCAGTCAACAGGGGAAAGAGACCCAGTACTTC.